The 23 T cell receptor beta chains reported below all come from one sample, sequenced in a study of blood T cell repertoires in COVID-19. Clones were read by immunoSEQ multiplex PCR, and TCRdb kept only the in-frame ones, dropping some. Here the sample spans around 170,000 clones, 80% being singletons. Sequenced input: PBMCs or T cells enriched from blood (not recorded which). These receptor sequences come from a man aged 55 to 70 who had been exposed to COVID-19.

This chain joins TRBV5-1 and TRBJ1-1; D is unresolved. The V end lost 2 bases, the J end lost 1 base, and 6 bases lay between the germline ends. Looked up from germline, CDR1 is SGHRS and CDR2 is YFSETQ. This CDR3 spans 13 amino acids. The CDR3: CASSFEGNTEAFF. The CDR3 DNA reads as TGCGCCAGCAGCTTTGAGGGGAACACTGAAGCTTTCTTT.

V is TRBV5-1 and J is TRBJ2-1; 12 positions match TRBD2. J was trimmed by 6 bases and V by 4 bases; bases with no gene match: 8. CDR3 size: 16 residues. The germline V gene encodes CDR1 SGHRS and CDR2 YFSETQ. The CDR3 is CASSVRLAGDGNEQFF. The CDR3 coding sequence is TGCGCCAGCAGCGTACGACTAGCGGGAGACGGCAATGAGCAGTTCTTC.

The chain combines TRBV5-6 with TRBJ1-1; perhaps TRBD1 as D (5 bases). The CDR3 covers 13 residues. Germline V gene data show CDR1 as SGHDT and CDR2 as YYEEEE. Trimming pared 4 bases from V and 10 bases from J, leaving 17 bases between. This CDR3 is CASSAGGTSGAFF. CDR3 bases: TGTGCCAGCAGCGCGGGGGGGACCTCGGGAGCTTTCTTT. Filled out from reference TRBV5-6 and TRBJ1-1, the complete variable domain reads DAGVTQSPTHLIKTRGQQVTLRCSPKSGHDTVSWYQQALGQGPQFIFQYYEEEERQRGNFPDRFSGHQFPNYSSELNVNALLLGDSALYLCASSAGGTSGAFFGQGTRLTVV.

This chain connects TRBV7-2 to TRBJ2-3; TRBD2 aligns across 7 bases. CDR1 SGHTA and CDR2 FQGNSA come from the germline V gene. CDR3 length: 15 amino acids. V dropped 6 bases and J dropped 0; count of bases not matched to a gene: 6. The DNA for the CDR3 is TGTGCCAGCAGGCCACTAGCGACTAGCACAGATACGCAGTATTTT. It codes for CASRPLATSTDTQYF.

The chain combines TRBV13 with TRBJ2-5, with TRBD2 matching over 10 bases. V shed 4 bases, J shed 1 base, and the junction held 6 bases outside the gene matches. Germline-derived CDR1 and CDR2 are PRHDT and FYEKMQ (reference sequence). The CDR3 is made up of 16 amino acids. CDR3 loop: CASSSRPSGSQETQYF. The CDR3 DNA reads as TGTGCCAGCAGCTCCCGCCCTAGCGGGAGCCAAGAGACCCAGTACTTC.

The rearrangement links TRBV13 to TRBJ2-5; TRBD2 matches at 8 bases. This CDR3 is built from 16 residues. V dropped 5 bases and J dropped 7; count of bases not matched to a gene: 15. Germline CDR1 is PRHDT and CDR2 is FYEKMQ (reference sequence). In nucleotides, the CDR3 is TGTGCCAGCAGCCCAGCTGGGACTAGAAGAGGTGGGACCCAGTACTTC. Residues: CASSPAGTRRGGTQYF.

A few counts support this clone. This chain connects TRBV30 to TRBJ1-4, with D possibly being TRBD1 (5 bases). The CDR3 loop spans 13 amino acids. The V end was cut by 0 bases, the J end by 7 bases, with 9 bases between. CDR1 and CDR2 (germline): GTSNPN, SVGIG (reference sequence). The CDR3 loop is CAWSVAGREKLFF. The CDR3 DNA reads TGTGCCTGGAGTGTCGCAGGGCGTGAAAAACTGTTTTTT.

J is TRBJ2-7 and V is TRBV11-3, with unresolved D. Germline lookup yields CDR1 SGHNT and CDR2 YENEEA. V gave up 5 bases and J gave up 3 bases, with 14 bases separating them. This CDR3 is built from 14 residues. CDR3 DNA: TGTGCCAGCAGCCCGCGGTCCACGATCTACGAGCAGTACTTC. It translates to CASSPRSTIYEQYF.

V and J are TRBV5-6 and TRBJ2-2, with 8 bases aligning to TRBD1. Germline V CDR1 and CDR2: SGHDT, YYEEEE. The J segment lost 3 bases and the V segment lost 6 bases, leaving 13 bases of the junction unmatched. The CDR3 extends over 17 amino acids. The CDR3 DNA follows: TGTGCCAGCAACCCTTTTGCCCAGGGGGCAGACACCGGGGAGCTGTTTTTT. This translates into CASNPFAQGADTGELFF.

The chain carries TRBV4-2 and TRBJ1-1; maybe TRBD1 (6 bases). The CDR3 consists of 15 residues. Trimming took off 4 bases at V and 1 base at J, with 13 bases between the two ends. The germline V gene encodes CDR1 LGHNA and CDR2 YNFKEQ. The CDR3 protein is CASSPEPGQNTEAFF. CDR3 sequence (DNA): TGTGCCAGCAGCCCGGAACCGGGACAGAACACTGAAGCTTTCTTT.

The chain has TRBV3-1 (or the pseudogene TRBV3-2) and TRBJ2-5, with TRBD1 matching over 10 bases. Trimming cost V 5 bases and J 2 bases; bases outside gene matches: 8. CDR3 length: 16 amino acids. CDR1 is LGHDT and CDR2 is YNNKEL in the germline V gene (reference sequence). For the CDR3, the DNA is TGTGCCAGCAGCTTAGATCCGGGACAGGGGCAAGAGACCCAGTACTTC. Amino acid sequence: CASSLDPGQGQETQYF.

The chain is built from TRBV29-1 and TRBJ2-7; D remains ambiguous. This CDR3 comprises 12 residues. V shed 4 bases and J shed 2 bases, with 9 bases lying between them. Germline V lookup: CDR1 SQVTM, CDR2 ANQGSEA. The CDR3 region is CSVGYQAYEQYF. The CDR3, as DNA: TGCAGCGTTGGATATCAGGCCTACGAGCAGTACTTC.

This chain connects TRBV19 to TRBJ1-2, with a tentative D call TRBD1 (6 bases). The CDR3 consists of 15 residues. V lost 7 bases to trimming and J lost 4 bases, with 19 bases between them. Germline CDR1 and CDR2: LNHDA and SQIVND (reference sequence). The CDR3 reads CASNPLRGNLYGYTF. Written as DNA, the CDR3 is TGTGCCAGTAACCCCCTTAGGGGGAACCTCTATGGCTACACCTTC.

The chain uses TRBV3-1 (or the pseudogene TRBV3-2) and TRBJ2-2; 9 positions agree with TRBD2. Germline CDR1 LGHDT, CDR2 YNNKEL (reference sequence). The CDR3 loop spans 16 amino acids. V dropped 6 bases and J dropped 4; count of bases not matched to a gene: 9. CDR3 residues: CASSLLAGLGTGELFF. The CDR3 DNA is TGTGCCAGCAGTTTGCTAGCGGGATTGGGCACCGGGGAGCTGTTTTTT.

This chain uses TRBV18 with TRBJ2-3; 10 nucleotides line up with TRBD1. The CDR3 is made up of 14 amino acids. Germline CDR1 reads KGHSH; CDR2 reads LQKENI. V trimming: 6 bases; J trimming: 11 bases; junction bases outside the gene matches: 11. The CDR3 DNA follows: TGTGCCAGCTCGGTCGGGACAGGGGAAATGGGGCAGTATTTT. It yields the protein CASSVGTGEMGQYF. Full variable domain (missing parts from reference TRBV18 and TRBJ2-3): NAGVMQNPRHLVRRRGQEARLRCSPMKGHSHVYWYRQLPEEGLKFMVYLQKENIIDESGMPKERFSAEFPKEGPSILRIQQVVRGDSAAYFCASSVGTGEMGQYFGPGTRLTVL.

CDR3 bases: TGTGCCAGCAGTTTAGTGTTCTCCGGGTCGAACACTGAAGCTTTCTTT. Its translation: CASSLVFSGSNTEAFF. J is TRBJ1-1 and V is TRBV28; no firm D call. V lost 2 bases and J lost 1, with 14 bases in between. The CDR3 loop spans 16 amino acids. Germline loops: CDR1 MDHEN, CDR2 SYDVKM.

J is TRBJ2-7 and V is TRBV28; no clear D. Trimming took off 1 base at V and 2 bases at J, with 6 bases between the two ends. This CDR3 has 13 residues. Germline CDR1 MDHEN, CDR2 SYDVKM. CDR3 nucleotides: TGTGCCAGCAGTTTATCCCTTCCCTACGAGCAGTACTTC. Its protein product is CASSLSLPYEQYF.

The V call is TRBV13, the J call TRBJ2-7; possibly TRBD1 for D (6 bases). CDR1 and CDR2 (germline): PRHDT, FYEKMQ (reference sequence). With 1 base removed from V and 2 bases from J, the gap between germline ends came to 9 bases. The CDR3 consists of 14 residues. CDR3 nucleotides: TGTGCCAGCAGCTTAGATGACAGGACCTACGAGCAGTACTTC. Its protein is CASSLDDRTYEQYF.

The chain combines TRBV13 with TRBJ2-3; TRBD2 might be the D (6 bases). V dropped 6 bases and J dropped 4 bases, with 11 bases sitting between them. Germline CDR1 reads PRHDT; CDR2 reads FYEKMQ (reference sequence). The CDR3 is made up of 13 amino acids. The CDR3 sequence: CASSPWGADTQYF. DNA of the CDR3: TGTGCCAGCAGTCCCTGGGGGGCAGATACGCAGTATTTT. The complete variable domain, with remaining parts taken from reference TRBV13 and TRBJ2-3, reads AAGVIQSPRHLIKEKRETATLKCYPIPRHDTVYWYQQGPGQDPQFLISFYEKMQSDKGSIPDRFSAQQFSDYHSELNMSSLELGDSALYFCASSPWGADTQYFGPGTRLTVL.

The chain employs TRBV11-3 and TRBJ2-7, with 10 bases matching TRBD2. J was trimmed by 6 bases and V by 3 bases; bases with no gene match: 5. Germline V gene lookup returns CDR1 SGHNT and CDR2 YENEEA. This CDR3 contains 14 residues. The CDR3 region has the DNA TGTGCCAGCAGCTTTAGCGGGAGGTCTGGCGAGCAGTACTTC. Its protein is CASSFSGRSGEQYF.

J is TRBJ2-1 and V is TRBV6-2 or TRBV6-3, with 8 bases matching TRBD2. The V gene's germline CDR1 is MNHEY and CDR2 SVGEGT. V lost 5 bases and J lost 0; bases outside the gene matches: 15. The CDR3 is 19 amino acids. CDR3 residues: CASSIPGLGIGGSYNEQFF. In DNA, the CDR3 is TGTGCCAGCAGTATCCCGGGACTAGGAATCGGGGGCTCCTACAATGAGCAGTTCTTC.

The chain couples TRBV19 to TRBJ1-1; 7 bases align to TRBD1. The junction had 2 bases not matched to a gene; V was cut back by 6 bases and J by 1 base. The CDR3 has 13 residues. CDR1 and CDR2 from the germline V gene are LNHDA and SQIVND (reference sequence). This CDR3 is CASRGQRNTEAFF. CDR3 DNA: TGTGCCAGTAGGGGACAGAGGAACACTGAAGCTTTCTTT.

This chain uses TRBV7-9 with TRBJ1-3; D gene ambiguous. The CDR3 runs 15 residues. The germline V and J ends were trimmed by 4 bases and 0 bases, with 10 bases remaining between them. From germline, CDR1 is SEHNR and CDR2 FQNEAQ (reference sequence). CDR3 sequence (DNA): TGTGCCAGCAGCTCGCCGGGATCCTCTGGAAACACCATATATTTT. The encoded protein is CASSSPGSSGNTIYF.